These T cell receptor beta chains were read from a single sample in a study of B cell selection in AIRE deficiency. TCRdb's table, derived via immunoSEQ multiplex PCR, lists solely in-frame clones and lacks some. The sample contains 20,000 or so clones, about 90% of which appear only once. What was sequenced was CD4+CD25+ Tregs sorted from PBMCs. Receptors were obtained from a human donor in good health. Each CDR3 is given with its conserved first and last residue. D genes are given only for firm matches. Size is stated for part of the rows, as once, few or many counts, or as a class when the clone is expanded.

D gene	V gene	clone size	J gene	CDR3 protein	CDR3 DNA
-	TRBV11-1	once	TRBJ2-3	CASSLGDTADTQYF	TGTGCCAGCAGCTTAGGGGACACGGCAGATACGCAGTATTTT
-	TRBV20-1	-	TRBJ1-2	CSASHMEGYTF	TGCAGTGCTTCCCACATGGAGGGCTACACCTTC
-	TRBV6-1	-	TRBJ1-1	CASTEGTGMNTEAFF	TGTGCCAGCACCGAGGGGACGGGGATGAACACTGAAGCTTTCTTT
-	TRBV7-9	-	TRBJ1-1	CASSSLGGSTEAFF	TGTGCCAGCAGCTCCCTGGGGGGCTCCACTGAAGCTTTCTTT
TRBD2	TRBV6-6	-	TRBJ2-7	CASSSTSGSSYEQYF	TGTGCCAGCAGTTCCACTAGCGGGAGCTCCTACGAGCAGTACTTC
TRBD1	TRBV18	-	TRBJ1-1	CASSPRDRGAETFF	TGTGCCAGCTCCCCACGGGACAGGGGAGCCGAAACTTTCTTT
TRBD1	TRBV18	-	TRBJ1-6	CASSRDRNSPLHF	TGTGCCAGCTCACGGGACAGAAATTCACCCCTCCACTTT
-	TRBV9	-	TRBJ2-7	CASSEGPTMVYEQYF	TGTGCCAGCAGCGAGGGCCCTACTATGGTCTACGAGCAGTACTTC
-	TRBV10-2	-	TRBJ1-5	CASSEVSGAREHQPQHF	TGCGCCAGCAGTGAAGTTTCGGGGGCCAGGGAGCATCAGCCCCAGCATTTT
TRBD1	TRBV10-3	-	TRBJ1-5	CAISRDRVLWDESQPQHF	TGTGCCATCAGCCGGGACAGGGTATTGTGGGACGAGAGCCAGCCCCAGCATTTT
-	TRBV6-1	-	TRBJ2-3	CASNVWDYTDTQYF	TGTGCCAGCAATGTTTGGGATTACACAGATACGCAGTATTTT
-	TRBV2	few	TRBJ1-2	CASSQMSGNYGYTF	TGTGCCAGCAGTCAGATGTCGGGGAACTATGGCTACACCTTC
TRBD2	TRBV6-1	-	TRBJ2-7	CASSELLAVSYEQYF	TGTGCCAGCAGTGAATTGCTAGCGGTGTCCTACGAGCAGTACTTC
TRBD1	TRBV5-4	-	TRBJ1-3	CASSNPIDRAGGNTIYF	TGTGCCAGCAGCAACCCTATAGACAGGGCTGGAGGAAACACCATATATTTT
-	TRBV6-1	few	TRBJ2-5	CASILGVQETQYF	TGTGCCAGCATCCTAGGAGTTCAAGAGACCCAGTACTTC
-	TRBV7-2	-	TRBJ2-3	CASSLDWGANGVTQYF	TGTGCCAGCAGCTTAGATTGGGGGGCAAATGGGGTTACGCAGTATTTT
-	TRBV6-6	-	TRBJ2-7	CASRSNRLVEQYF	TGTGCCAGCAGGTCAAACCGACTAGTCGAGCAGTACTTC
TRBD1	TRBV27	-	TRBJ2-1	CASSRAGGFNEQFF	TGTGCCAGCAGTAGGGCAGGGGGCTTCAATGAGCAGTTCTTC
-	TRBV18	-	TRBJ1-2	CASSPPPGYYGYTF	TGTGCCAGCTCACCTCCCCCGGGTTACTATGGCTACACCTTC
-	TRBV6-5	-	TRBJ1-5	CASSRDAFGNQPQHF	TGTGCCAGCAGTAGGGACGCATTTGGGAATCAGCCCCAGCATTTT
-	TRBV2	once	TRBJ2-3	CASSSRLVGTDTQYF	TGTGCCAGCAGTTCTAGACTAGTAGGCACAGATACGCAGTATTTT
-	TRBV5-1	-	TRBJ1-2	CASSLAGGHYGYTF	TGCGCCAGCAGCTTGGCCGGGGGACACTATGGCTACACCTTC
-	TRBV5-1	-	TRBJ2-7	CASSSMDGYEQYF	TGCGCCAGCAGCAGCATGGACGGGTACGAGCAGTACTTC
-	TRBV7-6	-	TRBJ2-1	CASSPYQESGLNEQFF	TGTGCCAGCAGCCCTTACCAGGAATCTGGGCTCAATGAGCAGTTCTTC
-	TRBV12-5	-	TRBJ2-6	CASGLVVGALSGANVLTF	TGTGCTAGTGGTTTGGTTGTGGGGGCGCTGAGCGGGGCCAACGTCCTGACTTTC
TRBD2	TRBV2	-	TRBJ2-2	CASSEALGSGGNTGELFF	TGTGCCAGCAGTGAAGCTCTTGGCAGCGGGGGGAACACCGGGGAGCTGTTTTTT
-	TRBV18	-	TRBJ2-7	CASSPEQGVYEQYF	TGTGCCAGCTCACCGGAACAAGGGGTCTACGAGCAGTACTTC
-	TRBV2	-	TRBJ1-5	CAKGTRSNQPQHF	TGTGCCAAAGGGACCCGAAGCAATCAGCCCCAGCATTTT
TRBD1	TRBV7-2	-	TRBJ1-2	CASSLVGQSGYGYTF	TGTGCCAGCAGCTTAGTGGGACAGAGCGGCTATGGCTACACCTTC
-	TRBV2	-	TRBJ1-1	CASSDGGGTEAFF	TGTGCCAGCAGTGACGGGGGCGGCACTGAAGCTTTCTTT
-	TRBV19	-	TRBJ2-3	CASSNTRGMGTDTQYF	TGTGCCAGTAGTAACACCAGGGGCATGGGTACAGATACGCAGTATTTT
-	TRBV6-6	-	TRBJ1-4	CASSYSRDICFF	TGTGCCAGCAGTTACAGCCGGGACATTTGTTTTTTT
TRBD1	TRBV7-9	-	TRBJ2-7	CASSLNPGQGFYEQYF	TGTGCCAGCAGCTTAAACCCAGGACAGGGGTTCTACGAGCAGTACTTC
TRBD1	TRBV30	once	TRBJ1-5	CAWSPDRYQPQHF	TGTGCCTGGAGTCCGGACAGGTATCAGCCCCAGCATTTT
-	TRBV5-5	-	TRBJ2-3	CASSLVGSTDTQYF	TGTGCCAGCAGCTTGGTTGGAAGCACAGATACGCAGTATTTT
TRBD2	TRBV4-2	-	TRBJ2-1	CASSQGRAGVSYNEQFF	TGTGCCAGCAGCCAAGGAAGAGCGGGGGTCTCCTACAATGAGCAGTTCTTC
TRBD2	TRBV5-1	once	TRBJ2-3	CASSATRPSGGQYF	TGCGCCAGCAGCGCGACCCGACCTAGCGGGGGGCAGTATTTT
-	TRBV5-1	-	TRBJ2-3	CASSPSGQGRRADTQYF	TGCGCCAGCAGCCCTTCGGGGCAGGGACGGAGGGCAGATACGCAGTATTTT
-	TRBV28	-	TRBJ1-2	CASYTRTHTNYGYTF	TGTGCCAGCTACACCCGGACACACACTAACTATGGCTACACCTTC
-	TRBV7-2	once	TRBJ1-2	CASSLPLGVGANYGYTF	TGTGCCAGCAGCCTCCCATTAGGGGTCGGAGCTAACTATGGCTACACCTTC
-	TRBV19	-	TRBJ2-7	CASSLSYEQYF	TGTGCCAGTTCCCTATCCTACGAGCAGTACTTC
-	TRBV7-9	-	TRBJ2-7	CASSLSGYEQYF	TGTGCCAGCAGCTTGTCTGGCTACGAGCAGTACTTC
-	TRBV18	-	TRBJ2-5	CASSPEETQYF	TGTGCCAGCTCACCAGAGGAGACCCAGTACTTC
-	TRBV6-6	-	TRBJ1-5	CASRGGNQPQHF	TGTGCCAGCCGCGGCGGCAATCAGCCCCAGCATTTT
-	TRBV6-1	-	TRBJ1-2	CASSTWNGYTF	TGTGCCAGCAGTACCTGGAATGGCTACACCTTC
-	TRBV19	-	TRBJ1-2	CASRDLRGDYGYTF	TGTGCCAGTAGGGATTTACGGGGGGACTATGGCTACACCTTC
TRBD1	TRBV5-1	-	TRBJ2-7	CASSLEGQGYEQYF	TGCGCCAGCAGCTTGGAGGGACAGGGTTACGAGCAGTACTTC
TRBD1	TRBV9	-	TRBJ2-3	CASSIAPVGQLAQYF	TGTGCCAGCAGCATTGCCCCCGTGGGACAGTTGGCGCAGTATTTT
TRBD2	TRBV5-1	-	TRBJ2-3	CASSFRLLAGGTTDTQYF	TGCGCCAGCAGCTTCCGGTTACTGGCGGGAGGGACCACAGATACGCAGTATTTT
TRBD2	TRBV7-2	-	TRBJ2-3	CASSFRRGGADTQYF	TGTGCCAGCAGCTTTCGGCGGGGGGGCGCAGATACGCAGTATTTT
TRBD1	TRBV10-1	-	TRBJ2-1	CASSRTGNEQFF	TGCGCCAGCAGTAGGACAGGGAATGAGCAGTTCTTC
-	TRBV6-5	-	TRBJ1-1	CASRDRMNTEAFF	TGTGCCAGCAGAGACCGTATGAACACTGAAGCTTTCTTT